These 8 T cell receptor beta chains originate from one sample sequenced in a study of blood T cell repertoires in COVID-19. Sequenced by immunoSEQ multiplex PCR; TCRdb stores in-frame clones only, minus some. The sample shows around 160,000 clones, roughly four fifths of them seen only once. The sequenced sample consisted of peripheral blood. Every receptor here comes from a human donor with acute or convalescent COVID-19. The donor label of this sample is uncertain.

This chain joins TRBV15 and TRBJ2-2; D may be TRBD1 (5 bases). With 6 bases removed from V and 8 bases from J, the gap between germline ends came to 13 bases. CDR3 length: 13 residues. The germline V gene has CDR1 LNHNV and CDR2 YYDKDF (reference sequence). CDR3 DNA sequence: TGTGCCACCAGTACAGGTTCTGGGGGGGAGCTGTTTTTT. Translating gives CATSTGSGGELFF.

V usage is TRBV5-5 and J usage is TRBJ1-4, with a weak D call TRBD1 (5 bases). V dropped 4 bases and J dropped 8 bases, with 21 bases sitting between them. CDR1 and CDR2 from the germline V gene are SGHKS and YYEKEE (reference sequence). The CDR3 is 16 residues long. The CDR3 protein is CASSPAGTSLGEKLFF. The DNA of the CDR3 is TGTGCCAGCAGCCCCGCCGGGACTTCTTTAGGGGAAAAACTGTTTTTT.

The chain combines TRBV5-6 with TRBJ2-3, with 10 nucleotides matching TRBD2. CDR1 is SGHDT and CDR2 is YYEEEE in the germline V gene. V shed 2 bases, J shed 2 bases, and the junction held 5 bases outside the gene matches. The length of the CDR3 is 16 residues. The CDR3: CASSFLAGELTDTQYF. CDR3 nucleotide sequence: TGTGCCAGCAGCTTCCTAGCGGGGGAGCTCACAGATACGCAGTATTTT. Together with reference TRBV5-6 and TRBJ2-3, the CDR3 gives the full variable domain: DAGVTQSPTHLIKTRGQQVTLRCSPKSGHDTVSWYQQALGQGPQFIFQYYEEEERQRGNFPDRFSGHQFPNYSSELNVNALLLGDSALYLCASSFLAGELTDTQYFGPGTRLTVL.

The V gene is TRBV6-5, the J gene TRBJ1-5; 8 bases fit TRBD1. V lost 4 bases to trimming and J lost 4 bases; unmatched junction nucleotides: 3. CDR3 size: 14 residues. CDR1 and CDR2 from the germline V gene are MNHEY and SVGAGI. The CDR3, as DNA: TGTGCCAGCAGTTGGACAGGGCAGAATCAGCCCCAGCATTTT. Its protein product is CASSWTGQNQPQHF.

V is TRBV7-2 and J is TRBJ2-4, with a weak D call TRBD2 (5 bases). V lost 1 base to trimming and J lost 0 bases, with 10 bases between them. The CDR3 runs 16 residues. The germline gives CDR1 SGHTA, CDR2 FQGNSA. Written as DNA, the CDR3 is TGTGCCAGCAGCTTAGGTTCAGGACTAGCCAAAAACATTCAGTACTTC. Translated: CASSLGSGLAKNIQYF.

The gene calls are TRBV6-5 and TRBJ2-2, with 7 bases matching TRBD1. The J segment lost 1 base and the V segment lost 5 bases, leaving 4 bases of the junction unmatched. Germline values: CDR1 MNHEY, CDR2 SVGAGI. The CDR3 length is 15 residues. The chain's CDR3 is CASSRDSMNTGELFF. In DNA, the CDR3 is TGTGCCAGCAGTCGGGACAGCATGAACACCGGGGAGCTGTTTTTT.

CDR3 DNA: TGTGCCAGCAGCAAATGGCCAGATTCTGGAAACACCATATATTTT. Amino acid sequence: CASSKWPDSGNTIYF. J is TRBJ1-3 and V is TRBV7-2; D gene unclear. Looked up from germline, CDR1 is SGHTA and CDR2 is FQGNSA. With 5 bases removed from V and 1 base from J, the gap between germline ends came to 12 bases. The CDR3 extends over 15 amino acids.

The chain links TRBV11-2 to TRBJ2-7; 10 nucleotides agree with TRBD2. This CDR3 region has 15 residues. CDR1 SGHAT and CDR2 FQNNGV come from the germline V gene. V lost 5 bases, J lost 2 bases, and 6 bases stayed unmatched. The CDR3 DNA follows: TGTGCCAGCAGCACCCTAGCGGGGGCGACCTACGAGCAGTACTTC. Protein sequence: CASSTLAGATYEQYF.